One and the same sample provided the 15 T cell receptor beta chains below, sequenced in a study of blood T cell repertoires in COVID-19. The table came from immunoSEQ multiplex PCR; TCRdb's copy has only in-frame clones and leaves some out. The sample shows around 69,000 clones, about 86% of them seen only once. Sequencing was carried out using peripheral blood. The receptor set was obtained from a man over 45 with active COVID-19.

This clone was observed once. The chain has TRBV5-1 and TRBJ2-3, with 13 bases lining up with TRBD2. Germline CDR1 and CDR2: SGHRS and YFSETQ. The V gene end was trimmed by 4 bases and the J gene end by 4 bases; junction bases not matched to a gene: 3. This CDR3 spans 15 amino acids. DNA of the CDR3: TGCGCCAGCAGCCGGACTAGCGGGAGAGCAGATACGCAGTATTTT. This translates into CASSRTSGRADTQYF.

The chain is built from TRBV11-2 and TRBJ1-2; TRBD1 might be the D (5 bases). CDR1 SGHAT and CDR2 FQNNGV come from the germline V gene. The V end lost 0 bases, the J end lost 3 bases, and 8 bases lay between the germline ends. CDR3 length: 14 residues. CDR3 residues: CASSLEGHDYGYTF. In DNA form, the CDR3 reads TGTGCCAGCAGCTTAGAGGGGCACGACTATGGCTACACCTTC.

This chain uses TRBV7-6 with TRBJ2-1; possibly TRBD2 for D (6 bases). Germline V gives CDR1 SGHVS, CDR2 FNYEAQ. This CDR3 is built from 15 residues. Trimming removed 2 bases from V and 0 bases from J, with 8 bases in between. The CDR3 coding sequence is TGTGCCAGCAGCTTATACGGGAGCTCCTACAATGAGCAGTTCTTC. Its protein product is CASSLYGSSYNEQFF.

V usage is TRBV6-1 and J usage is TRBJ2-1; D possibly corresponds to TRBD2 (5 bases). The CDR3 totals 16 residues. Deletions cut 1 base from V and 8 bases from J, with 18 bases between. Germline lookup yields CDR1 MNHNS and CDR2 SASEGT. The CDR3: CASSEEVGGGSDEQFF. As DNA, the CDR3 is TGTGCCAGCAGTGAAGAGGTGGGTGGCGGGTCCGATGAGCAGTTCTTC.

The chain links TRBV3-1 (or the pseudogene TRBV3-2) to TRBJ1-2; TRBD1 matches 9 bases. There are 14 residues in the CDR3. V was clipped by 3 bases and J by 6 bases; unmatched bases: 5. The germline CDR1 and CDR2 sequences are LGHDT and YNNKEL (reference sequence). CDR3 region: CASSQLQGADGYTF. CDR3 nucleotide sequence: TGTGCCAGCAGCCAGCTACAGGGGGCAGATGGCTACACCTTC.

This clone was observed a handful of times. This sequence joins TRBV7-3 and TRBJ2-7; D is undetermined. The CDR3 is 13 amino acids. In germline, CDR1 is SGHTA, CDR2 FQGTGA. V lost 4 bases to trimming and J lost 7 bases, with 14 bases between them. In nucleotides, the CDR3 is TGTGCCAGCAGCTCTGGGCCCGCCCGGGAGCAGTACTTC. Protein: CASSSGPAREQYF.

This chain links TRBV24-1 with TRBJ2-1; TRBD2 matches 7 bases. J gave up 5 bases and V 9 bases, and 9 bases lay outside the gene matches. CDR3 length: 14 residues. The germline V gene encodes CDR1 KGHDR and CDR2 SFDVKD. This chain's CDR3 is CATRPGTNNNEQFF. CDR3 DNA: TGTGCCACCCGGCCCGGGACTAATAACAATGAGCAGTTCTTC.

This rearrangement joins TRBV4-2 to TRBJ1-2; D not resolved. This CDR3 has 12 amino acids. V was clipped by 2 bases and J by 5 bases, with 6 bases between them. CDR1 and CDR2 (germline): LGHNA, YNFKEQ. CDR3 sequence (DNA): TGTGCCAGCAGCCAACGGGAGTATGGCTACACCTTC. It specifies CASSQREYGYTF.

In its sample, this clone was seen a few times. The genes are TRBV3-1 (or the pseudogene TRBV3-2) and TRBJ2-2; D unclear. This CDR3 spans 12 amino acids. V lost 4 bases to trimming and J lost 8 bases, with 8 bases between them. Germline CDR1 reads LGHDT; CDR2 reads YNNKEL (reference sequence). CDR3 amino acids: CASSRNRGELFF. The CDR3 coding sequence is TGTGCCAGCAGCCGAAACCGGGGGGAGCTGTTTTTT.

The genes are TRBV2 and TRBJ2-1, with no clear D. V lost 6 bases and J 8 bases, leaving 17 bases between the germline ends. The CDR3 consists of 14 residues. From germline, CDR1 is SNHLY and CDR2 FYNNEI. This chain's CDR3 is CASSGDSRTHEQFF. CDR3 sequence (DNA): TGTGCCAGCAGCGGAGACTCTAGAACCCATGAGCAGTTCTTC.

This clone was seen a single time. The genes are TRBV7-3 and TRBJ2-5, with 10 bases that match TRBD2. CDR1 and CDR2 (germline): SGHTA, FQGTGA. The CDR3 covers 13 residues. The trim removed 5 bases at V and 5 bases at J, leaving 2 bases unmatched. This chain's CDR3 is CASSPGLAETQYF. Written as DNA, the CDR3 is TGTGCCAGCAGCCCGGGACTAGCGGAGACCCAGTACTTC.

The J gene is TRBJ1-6, the V gene TRBV25-1; 8 bases align to TRBD1. The CDR3 is 16 amino acids. Per the germline V gene, CDR1 is MGHDK and CDR2 is SYGVNS. V lost 5 bases to trimming and J lost 10 bases; unmatched junction nucleotides: 13. CDR3 loop: CASSYSQGDWGSPLHF. CDR3 nucleotide sequence: TGTGCCAGCAGTTACTCACAGGGGGACTGGGGGTCACCCCTCCACTTT.

The V gene is TRBV10-1, the J gene TRBJ1-6; 8 bases agree with TRBD1. This CDR3 comprises 14 residues. CDR1 WNHNN and CDR2 SYGVQD come from the germline V gene (reference sequence). J was trimmed by 7 bases and V by 4 bases; bases with no gene match: 3. As DNA, the CDR3 is TGCGCCAGCAGTGTAGGACAGGGAAATTCACCCCTCCACTTT. Translation: CASSVGQGNSPLHF.

This rearrangement joins TRBV5-6 to TRBJ1-5, with 8 bases aligning to TRBD1. The CDR3 runs to 17 residues. The J segment lost 0 bases and the V segment lost 4 bases, leaving 9 bases of the junction unmatched. CDR1 is SGHDT and CDR2 is YYEEEE in the germline V gene. The CDR3 nucleotides read TGTGCCAGCAGCCGGGGACAGGCGTCCTATAGCAATCAGCCCCAGCATTTT. This translates into CASSRGQASYSNQPQHF.

The chain links TRBV19 to TRBJ1-1, with 10 bases identical to TRBD1. The CDR3 is made up of 14 amino acids. J lost 1 base, V lost 4 bases, and 0 bases had no gene match. The germline V gene has CDR1 LNHDA and CDR2 SQIVND (reference sequence). CDR3 amino acids: CASSRTGGNTEAFF. The CDR3 DNA follows: TGTGCCAGTAGTAGGACAGGGGGGAACACTGAAGCTTTCTTT.